This T cell receptor beta chain originates from a study of T-cell memory formation after mild COVID-19. Per the germline V gene, CDR1 is SEHNR and CDR2 is FQNEAQ (reference sequence). This CDR3 region has 15 residues. Trimming pared 1 base from V and 7 bases from J, leaving 13 bases between. TCR alpha and TCR beta cDNA libraries with sample barcodes and UMIs came from 5'RACE using constant-segment primers. TCRdb redid the calling of the 5' RACE reads with MiXCR, one entry per CDR3 protein. The sample yields more than 400,000 distinct CDR3 sequences, 15% to 20% seen once. For this clonotype: Its antigen is still unknown.

The study's findings and limits: Later expanders leaned toward CD4+, whereas clones contracting from day 15 to 85 were balanced CD4/CD8.

The material sequenced was PBMCs or a T cell subset sorted from them (not recorded which). The TCR sequence derives from an adult woman who had mild COVID-19 (a few samples of this study predate the infection). Cell type and time point are not known. V gene TRBV7-9 combines with J gene TRBJ2-2; either TRBD1 or TRBD2 may fit D (5 bases each). As DNA, the CDR3 is TGTGCCAGCAGCTTAGGGGCTCGGGACGGCGGGGAGCTGTTTTTT. Its translation is CASSLGARDGGELFF.